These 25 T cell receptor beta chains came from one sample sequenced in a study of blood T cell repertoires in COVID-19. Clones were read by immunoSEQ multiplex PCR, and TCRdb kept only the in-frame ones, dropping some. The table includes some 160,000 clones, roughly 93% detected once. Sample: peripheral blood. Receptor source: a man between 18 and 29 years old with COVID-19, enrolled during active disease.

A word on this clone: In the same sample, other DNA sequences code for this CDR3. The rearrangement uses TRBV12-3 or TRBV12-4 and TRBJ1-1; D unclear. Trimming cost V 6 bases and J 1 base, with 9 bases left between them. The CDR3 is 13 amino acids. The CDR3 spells CASSLAWNTEAFF. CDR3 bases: TGTGCCAGCAGCCTGGCCTGGAACACTGAAGCTTTCTTT.

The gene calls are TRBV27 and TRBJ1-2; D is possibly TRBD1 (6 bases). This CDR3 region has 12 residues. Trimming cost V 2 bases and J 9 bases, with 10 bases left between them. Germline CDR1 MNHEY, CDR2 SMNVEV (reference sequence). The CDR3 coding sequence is TGTGCCAGCAGTTTAGGGGGGGCGAGCTACACCTTC. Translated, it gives CASSLGGASYTF.

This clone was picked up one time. The CDR3 loop reads CASSTRTGETNEKLFF. The DNA of the CDR3 is TGTGCCAGCTCAACACGGACAGGGGAGACTAATGAAAAACTGTTTTTT. The chain combines TRBV18 with TRBJ1-4, with 9 bases that match TRBD1. There are 16 residues in the CDR3. Unmatched junction bases numbered 6, after V lost 5 bases and J lost 2 bases. Germline loops: CDR1 KGHSH, CDR2 LQKENI.

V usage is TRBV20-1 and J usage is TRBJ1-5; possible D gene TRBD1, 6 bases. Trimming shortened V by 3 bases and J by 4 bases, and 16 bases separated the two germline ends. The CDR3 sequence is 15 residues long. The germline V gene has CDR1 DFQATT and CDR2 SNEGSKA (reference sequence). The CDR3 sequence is CSASSQGWLNQPQHF. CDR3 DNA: TGCAGTGCTAGTTCGCAGGGGTGGTTGAATCAGCCCCAGCATTTT.

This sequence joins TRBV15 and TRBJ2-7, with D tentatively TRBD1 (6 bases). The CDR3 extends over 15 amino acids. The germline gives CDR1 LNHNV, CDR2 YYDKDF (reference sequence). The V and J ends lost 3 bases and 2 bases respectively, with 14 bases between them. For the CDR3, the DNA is TGTGCCACCAGCAGCCATTCAGGGGTTGCCTACGAGCAGTACTTC. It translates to CATSSHSGVAYEQYF.

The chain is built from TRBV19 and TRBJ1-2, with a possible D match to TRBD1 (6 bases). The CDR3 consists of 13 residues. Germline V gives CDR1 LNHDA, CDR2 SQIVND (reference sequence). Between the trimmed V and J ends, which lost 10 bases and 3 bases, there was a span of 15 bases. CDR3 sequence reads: CATTDSRYYGYTF. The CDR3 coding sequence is TGTGCCACTACGGACAGCCGCTACTATGGCTACACCTTC.

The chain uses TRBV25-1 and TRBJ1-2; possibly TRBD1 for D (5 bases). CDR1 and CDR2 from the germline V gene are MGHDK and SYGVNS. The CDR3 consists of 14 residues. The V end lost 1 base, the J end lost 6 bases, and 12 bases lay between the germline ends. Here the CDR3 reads CASSELGGRDGYTF. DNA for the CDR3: TGTGCCAGCAGTGAATTGGGGGGGAGAGATGGCTACACCTTC.

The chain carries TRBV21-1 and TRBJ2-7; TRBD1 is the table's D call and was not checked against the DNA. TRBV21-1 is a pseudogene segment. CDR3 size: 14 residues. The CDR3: CASSATQGRYEQYF. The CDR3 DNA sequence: TGTGCCAGCAGCGCTACACAGGGTCGGTACGAGCAGTACTTC.

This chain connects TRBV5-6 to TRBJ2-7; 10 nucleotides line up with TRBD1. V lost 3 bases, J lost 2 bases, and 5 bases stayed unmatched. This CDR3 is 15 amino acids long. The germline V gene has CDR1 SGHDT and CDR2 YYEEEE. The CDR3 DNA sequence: TGTGCCAGCAGCTCTCGGACAGGGGGAGCCTACGAGCAGTACTTC. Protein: CASSSRTGGAYEQYF.

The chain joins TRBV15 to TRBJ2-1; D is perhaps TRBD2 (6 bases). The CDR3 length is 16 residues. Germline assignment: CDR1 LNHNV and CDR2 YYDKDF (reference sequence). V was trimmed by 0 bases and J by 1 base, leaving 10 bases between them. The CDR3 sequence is CATSRDLAGSYNEQFF. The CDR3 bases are TGTGCCACCAGCAGAGATTTGGCGGGATCCTACAATGAGCAGTTCTTC.

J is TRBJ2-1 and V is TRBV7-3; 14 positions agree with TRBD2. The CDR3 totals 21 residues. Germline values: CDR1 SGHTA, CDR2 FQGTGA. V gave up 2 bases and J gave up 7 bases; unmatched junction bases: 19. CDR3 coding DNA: TGTGCCAGCAGCTTACGTCCGTTGCAGGGAGCCGGGACTAGCGGGAGTAATGAGCAGTTCTTC. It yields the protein CASSLRPLQGAGTSGSNEQFF.

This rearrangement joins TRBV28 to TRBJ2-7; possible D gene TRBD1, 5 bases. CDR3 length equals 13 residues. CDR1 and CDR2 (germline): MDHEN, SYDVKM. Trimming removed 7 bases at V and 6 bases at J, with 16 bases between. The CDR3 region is CASITSGFTEQYF. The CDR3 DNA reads TGTGCCAGCATCACCTCAGGGTTCACCGAGCAGTACTTC. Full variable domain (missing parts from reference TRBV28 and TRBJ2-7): DVKVTQSSRYLVKRTGEKVFLECVQDMDHENMFWYRQDPGLGLRLIYFSYDVKMKEKGDIPEGYSVSREKKERFSLILESASTNQTSMYLCASITSGFTEQYFGPGTRLTVT.

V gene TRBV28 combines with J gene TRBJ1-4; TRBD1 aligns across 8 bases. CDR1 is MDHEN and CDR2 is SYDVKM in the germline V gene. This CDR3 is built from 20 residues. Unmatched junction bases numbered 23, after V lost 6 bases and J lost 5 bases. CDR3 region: CASSIPPLMGQALQNEKLFF. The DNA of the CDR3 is TGTGCCAGCAGCATCCCACCGTTAATGGGACAGGCTCTCCAAAATGAAAAACTGTTTTTT. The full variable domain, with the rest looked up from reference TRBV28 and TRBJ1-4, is DVKVTQSSRYLVKRTGEKVFLECVQDMDHENMFWYRQDPGLGLRLIYFSYDVKMKEKGDIPEGYSVSREKKERFSLILESASTNQTSMYLCASSIPPLMGQALQNEKLFFGSGTQLSVL.

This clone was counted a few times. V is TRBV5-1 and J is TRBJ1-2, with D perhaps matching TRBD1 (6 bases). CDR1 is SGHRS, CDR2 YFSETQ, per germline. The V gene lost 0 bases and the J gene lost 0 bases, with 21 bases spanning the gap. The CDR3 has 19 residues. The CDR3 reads CASSLGGHLPRITNYGYTF. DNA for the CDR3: TGCGCCAGCAGCTTGGGGGGACACTTACCACGTATAACTAACTATGGCTACACCTTC.

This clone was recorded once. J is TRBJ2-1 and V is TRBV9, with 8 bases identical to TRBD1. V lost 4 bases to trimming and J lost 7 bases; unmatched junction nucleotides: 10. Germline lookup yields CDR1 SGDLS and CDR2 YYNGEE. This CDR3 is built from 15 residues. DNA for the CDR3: TGTGCCAGCAGCCCCTTGGGGACAGGTTTAAATGAGCAGTTCTTC. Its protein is CASSPLGTGLNEQFF.

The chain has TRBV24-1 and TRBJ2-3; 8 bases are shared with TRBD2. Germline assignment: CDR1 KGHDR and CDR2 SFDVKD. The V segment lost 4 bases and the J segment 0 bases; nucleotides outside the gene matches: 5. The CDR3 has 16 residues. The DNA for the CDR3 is TGTGCCACCAGTGACATTAGCGGGACTAGCACAGATACGCAGTATTTT. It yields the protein CATSDISGTSTDTQYF.

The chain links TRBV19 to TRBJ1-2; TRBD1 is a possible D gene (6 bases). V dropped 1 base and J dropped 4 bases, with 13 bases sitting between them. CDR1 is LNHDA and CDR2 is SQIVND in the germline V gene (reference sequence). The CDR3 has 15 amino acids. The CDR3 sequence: CASSIGQARTYGYTF. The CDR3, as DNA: TGTGCCAGTAGTATAGGACAGGCCCGGACCTATGGCTACACCTTC. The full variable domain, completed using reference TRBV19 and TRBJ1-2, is DGGITQSPKYLFRKEGQNVTLSCEQNLNHDAMYWYRQDPGQGLRLIYYSQIVNDFQKGDIAEGYSVSREKKESFPLTVTSAQKNPTAFYLCASSIGQARTYGYTFGSGTRLTVV.

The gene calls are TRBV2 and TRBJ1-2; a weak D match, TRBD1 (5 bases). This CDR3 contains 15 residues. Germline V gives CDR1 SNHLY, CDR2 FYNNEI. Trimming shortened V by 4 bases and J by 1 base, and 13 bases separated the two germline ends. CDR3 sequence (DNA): TGTGCCAGCAGTGCCGTGATTGACAGTAACTATGGCTACACCTTC. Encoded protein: CASSAVIDSNYGYTF.

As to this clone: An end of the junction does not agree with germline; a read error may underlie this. The CDR3 DNA follows: TGTGCCAGCAGTTTCAATGAGGGGGCCTCTGAAAAACTGCTTTTT. Protein sequence: CASSFNEGASEKLLF. The V and J genes are TRBV28 and TRBJ1-4, with 7 positions matching TRBD1. The length of the CDR3 is 15 residues. Germline CDR1 MDHEN, CDR2 SYDVKM.

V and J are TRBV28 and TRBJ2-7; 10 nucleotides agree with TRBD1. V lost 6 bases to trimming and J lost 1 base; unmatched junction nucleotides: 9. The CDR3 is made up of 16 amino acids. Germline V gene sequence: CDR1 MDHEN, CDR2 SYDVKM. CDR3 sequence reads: CASSQDRGRLSYEQYF. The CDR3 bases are TGTGCCAGCAGCCAAGACAGGGGGCGATTATCCTACGAGCAGTACTTC.

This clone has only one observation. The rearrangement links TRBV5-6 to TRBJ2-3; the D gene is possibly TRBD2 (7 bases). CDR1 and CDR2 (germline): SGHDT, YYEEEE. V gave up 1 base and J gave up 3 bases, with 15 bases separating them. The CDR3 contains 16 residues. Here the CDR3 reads CASSLRGASGTDTQYF. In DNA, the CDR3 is TGTGCCAGCAGCTTGAGGGGGGCTAGCGGAACAGATACGCAGTATTTT.

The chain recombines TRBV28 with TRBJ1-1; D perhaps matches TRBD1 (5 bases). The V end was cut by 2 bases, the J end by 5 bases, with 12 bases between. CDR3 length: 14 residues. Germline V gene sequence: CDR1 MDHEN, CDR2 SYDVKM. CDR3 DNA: TGTGCCAGCAGTTTAATTAGGGGAGGGACTGAAGCTTTCTTT. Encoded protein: CASSLIRGGTEAFF. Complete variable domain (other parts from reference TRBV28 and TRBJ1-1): DVKVTQSSRYLVKRTGEKVFLECVQDMDHENMFWYRQDPGLGLRLIYFSYDVKMKEKGDIPEGYSVSREKKERFSLILESASTNQTSMYLCASSLIRGGTEAFFGQGTRLTVV.

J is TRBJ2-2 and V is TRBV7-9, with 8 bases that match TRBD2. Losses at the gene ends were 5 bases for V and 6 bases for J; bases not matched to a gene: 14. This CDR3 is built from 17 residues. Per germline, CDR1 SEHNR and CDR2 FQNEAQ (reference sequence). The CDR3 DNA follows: TGTGCCAGCAGCCCTGGTAGGCGCGGGAGGTACGCCGGGGAGCTGTTTTTT. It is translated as CASSPGRRGRYAGELFF.

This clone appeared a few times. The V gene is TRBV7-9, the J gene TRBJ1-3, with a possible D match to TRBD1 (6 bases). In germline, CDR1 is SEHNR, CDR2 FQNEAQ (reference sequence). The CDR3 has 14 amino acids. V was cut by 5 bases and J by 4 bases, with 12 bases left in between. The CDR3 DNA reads TGTGCCAGCAGCACCACAGGGTGGGGAAACACCATATATTTT. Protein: CASSTTGWGNTIYF.

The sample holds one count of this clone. Here the CDR3 reads CAISELAGGYGYTF. The CDR3 DNA follows: TGTGCCATCAGTGAGCTGGCAGGGGGCTATGGCTACACCTTC. The chain combines TRBV10-3 with TRBJ1-2; 7 bases fit TRBD1. Unmatched junction bases numbered 4, after V lost 2 bases and J lost 4 bases. CDR1 is ENHRY, CDR2 SYGVKD, per germline. CDR3 length equals 14 residues.